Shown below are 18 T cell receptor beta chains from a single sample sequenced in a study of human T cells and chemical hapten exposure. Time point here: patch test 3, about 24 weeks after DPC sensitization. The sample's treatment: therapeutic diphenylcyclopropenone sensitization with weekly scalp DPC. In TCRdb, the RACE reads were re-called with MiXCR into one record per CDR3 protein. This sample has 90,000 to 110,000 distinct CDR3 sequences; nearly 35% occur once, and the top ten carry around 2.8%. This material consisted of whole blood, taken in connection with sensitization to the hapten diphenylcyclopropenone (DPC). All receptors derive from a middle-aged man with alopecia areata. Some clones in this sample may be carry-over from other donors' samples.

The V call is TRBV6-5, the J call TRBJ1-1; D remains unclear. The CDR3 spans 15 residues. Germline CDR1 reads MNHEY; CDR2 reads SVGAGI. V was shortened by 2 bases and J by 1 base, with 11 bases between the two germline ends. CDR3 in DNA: TGTGCCAGCAGTTACGCCCTCATGGCGAACACTGAAGCTTTCTTT. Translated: CASSYALMANTEAFF.

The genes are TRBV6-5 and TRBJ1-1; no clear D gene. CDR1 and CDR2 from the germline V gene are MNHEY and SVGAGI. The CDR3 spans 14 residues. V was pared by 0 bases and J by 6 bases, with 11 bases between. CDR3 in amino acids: CASSYSDGWSEAFF. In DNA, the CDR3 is TGTGCCAGCAGTTACTCCGACGGTTGGTCTGAAGCTTTCTTT.

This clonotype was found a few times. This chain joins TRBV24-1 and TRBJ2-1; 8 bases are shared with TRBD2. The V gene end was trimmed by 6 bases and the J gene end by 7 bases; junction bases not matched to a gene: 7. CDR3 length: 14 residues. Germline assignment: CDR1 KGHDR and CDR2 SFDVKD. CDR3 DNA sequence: TGTGCCACCAGTACTAGCGGAAAGGGTAATGAGCAGTTCTTC. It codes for CATSTSGKGNEQFF.

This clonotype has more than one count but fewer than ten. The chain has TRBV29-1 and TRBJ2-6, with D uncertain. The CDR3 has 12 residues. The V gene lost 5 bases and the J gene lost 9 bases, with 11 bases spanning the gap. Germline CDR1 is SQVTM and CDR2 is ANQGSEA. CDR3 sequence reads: CSVLSHRNVLTF. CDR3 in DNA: TGCAGCGTTTTGAGTCACCGCAACGTCCTGACTTTC.

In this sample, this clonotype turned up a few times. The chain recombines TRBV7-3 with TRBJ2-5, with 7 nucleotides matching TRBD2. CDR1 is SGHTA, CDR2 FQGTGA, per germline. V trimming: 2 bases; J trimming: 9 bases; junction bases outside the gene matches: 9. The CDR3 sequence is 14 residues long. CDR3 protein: CASSLGASGGAQYF. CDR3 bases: TGTGCCAGCAGCTTAGGCGCTAGCGGAGGGGCCCAGTACTTC.

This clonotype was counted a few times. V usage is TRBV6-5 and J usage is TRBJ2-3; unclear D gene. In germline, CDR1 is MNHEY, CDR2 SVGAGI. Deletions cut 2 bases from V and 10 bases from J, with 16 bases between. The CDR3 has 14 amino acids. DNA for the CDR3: TGTGCCAGCAGTTACGACCCCCTCGTTAGCTCGCAGTATTTT. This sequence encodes CASSYDPLVSSQYF.

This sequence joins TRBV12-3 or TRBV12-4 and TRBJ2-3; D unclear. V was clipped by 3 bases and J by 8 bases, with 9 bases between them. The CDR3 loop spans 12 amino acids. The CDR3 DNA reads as TGTGCCAGCAGTTTTTTTCTCCGTACGCAGTATTTT. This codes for CASSFFLRTQYF.

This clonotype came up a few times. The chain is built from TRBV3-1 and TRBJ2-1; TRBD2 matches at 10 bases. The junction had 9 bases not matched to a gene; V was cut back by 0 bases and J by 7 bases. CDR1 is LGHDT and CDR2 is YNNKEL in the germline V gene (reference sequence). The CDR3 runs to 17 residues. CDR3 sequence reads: CASSQDALAGVLNEQFF. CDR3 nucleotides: TGTGCCAGCAGCCAAGATGCGCTAGCGGGAGTATTGAATGAGCAGTTCTTC.

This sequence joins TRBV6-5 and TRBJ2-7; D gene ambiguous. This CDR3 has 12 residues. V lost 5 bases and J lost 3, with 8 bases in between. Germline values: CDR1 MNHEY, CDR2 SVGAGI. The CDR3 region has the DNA TGTGCCAGCAGTGAGAGTGACTACGAGCAGTACTTC. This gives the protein CASSESDYEQYF.

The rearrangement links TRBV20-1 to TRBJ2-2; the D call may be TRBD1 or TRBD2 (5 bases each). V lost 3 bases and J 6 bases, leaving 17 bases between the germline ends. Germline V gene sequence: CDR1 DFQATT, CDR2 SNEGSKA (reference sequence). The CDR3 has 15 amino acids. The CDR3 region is CSASLVGARAGELFF. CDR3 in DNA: TGCAGTGCTAGTTTAGTAGGGGCGAGGGCCGGGGAGCTGTTTTTT.

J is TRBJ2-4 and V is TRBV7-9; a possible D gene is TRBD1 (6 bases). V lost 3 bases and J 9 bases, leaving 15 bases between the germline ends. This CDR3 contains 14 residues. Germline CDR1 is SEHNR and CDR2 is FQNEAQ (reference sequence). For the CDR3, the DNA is TGTGCCAGCAGCTTGGCCGGGACATGGAGCATTCAGTACTTC. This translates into CASSLAGTWSIQYF.

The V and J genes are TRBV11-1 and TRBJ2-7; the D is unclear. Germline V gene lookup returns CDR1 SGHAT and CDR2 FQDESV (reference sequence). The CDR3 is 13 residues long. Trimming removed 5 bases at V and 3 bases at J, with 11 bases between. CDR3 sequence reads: CASSAAGVYEQYF. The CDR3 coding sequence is TGTGCCAGCAGCGCCGCAGGCGTCTACGAGCAGTACTTC.

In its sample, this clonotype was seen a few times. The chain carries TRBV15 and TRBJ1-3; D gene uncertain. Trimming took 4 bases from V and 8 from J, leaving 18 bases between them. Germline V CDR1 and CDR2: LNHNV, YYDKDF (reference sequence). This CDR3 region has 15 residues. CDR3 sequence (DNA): TGTGCCACCAGCACCGGCCAGATCGAAGTTGACACCATATATTTT. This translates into CATSTGQIEVDTIYF.

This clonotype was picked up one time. The DNA of the CDR3 is TGTGCCAGCAGCGCTTCAGGAGCGGGGGATGGCTACACCTTC. Encoded protein: CASSASGAGDGYTF. The chain carries TRBV7-2 and TRBJ1-2; perhaps TRBD1 as D (5 bases). Germline V gives CDR1 SGHTA, CDR2 FQGNSA. This CDR3 spans 14 amino acids. The V and J ends lost 5 bases and 6 bases respectively, with 16 bases between them. Using reference TRBV7-2 and TRBJ1-2 for the parts outside the CDR3, the full variable domain is GAGVSQSPSNKVTEKGKDVELRCDPISGHTALYWYRQSLGQGLEFLIYFQGNSAPDKSGLPSDRFSAERTGGSVSTLTIQRTQQEDSAVYLCASSASGAGDGYTFGSGTRLTVV.

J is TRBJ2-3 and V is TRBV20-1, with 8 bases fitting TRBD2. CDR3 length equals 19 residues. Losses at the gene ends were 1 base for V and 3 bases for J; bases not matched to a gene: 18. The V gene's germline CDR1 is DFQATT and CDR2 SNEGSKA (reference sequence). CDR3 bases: TGCAGTGCTAGAGGGAGCGGGAGATCCCGTGGGGGACTTACAGATACGCAGTATTTT. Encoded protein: CSARGSGRSRGGLTDTQYF.

DNA of the CDR3: TGTGCCAGCAGTTATACGACTAGCGGGGATGACCATGAGCAGTTCTTC. Amino acid sequence: CASSYTTSGDDHEQFF. V gene TRBV6-5 combines with J gene TRBJ2-1, with 11 bases fitting TRBD2. The CDR3 runs to 16 residues. Germline-derived CDR1 and CDR2 are MNHEY and SVGAGI. V dropped 3 bases and J dropped 8; count of bases not matched to a gene: 9.

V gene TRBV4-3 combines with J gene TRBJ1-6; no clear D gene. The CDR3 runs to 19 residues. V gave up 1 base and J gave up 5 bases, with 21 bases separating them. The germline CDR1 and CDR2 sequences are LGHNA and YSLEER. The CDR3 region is CASSQGIRGFGGHNSPLHF. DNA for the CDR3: TGCGCCAGCAGCCAAGGAATCCGGGGATTTGGTGGACATAATTCACCCCTCCACTTT.

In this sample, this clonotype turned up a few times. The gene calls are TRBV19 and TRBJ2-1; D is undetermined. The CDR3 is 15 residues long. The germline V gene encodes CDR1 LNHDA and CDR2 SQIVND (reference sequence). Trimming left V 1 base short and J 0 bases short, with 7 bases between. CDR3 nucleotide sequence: TGTGCCAGTAGTATAGGCGCGAGCTCCTACAATGAGCAGTTCTTC. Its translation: CASSIGASSYNEQFF. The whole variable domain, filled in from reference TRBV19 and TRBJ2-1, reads DGGITQSPKYLFRKEGQNVTLSCEQNLNHDAMYWYRQDPGQGLRLIYYSQIVNDFQKGDIAEGYSVSREKKESFPLTVTSAQKNPTAFYLCASSIGASSYNEQFFGPGTRLTVL.